Presented here are 27 T cell receptor beta chains from one specimen sequenced in a study of post-analysis software for immune sequencing data. Study-wide points: Higher frequency in patients than in controls was seen for about five TRBV segments, with TRBV5-6, TRBV5-1 and TRBV20-1 among them.

Incorporated into the TCR beta cDNA libraries were unique molecular identifiers, which served to reduce PCR and sequencing biases. TCRdb re-called the PCR reads with MiXCR, one entry per CDR3 protein. The table includes roughly 800,000 distinct CDR3 sequences, 25% to 30% detected once. For these receptors, no antigen is known. The sequencing sample was made of blood. Source of these receptors: a girl aged 5-17 years with multiple sclerosis.

The chain links TRBV7-2 to TRBJ1-2; 10 nucleotides agree with TRBD1. The CDR3 spans 15 residues. Germline V gives CDR1 SGHTA, CDR2 FQGNSA. V lost 2 bases to trimming and J lost 5 bases; unmatched junction nucleotides: 5. The CDR3 region is CASSLNPDRGYGYTF. The CDR3 DNA reads TGTGCCAGCAGCTTAAATCCGGACAGGGGGTATGGCTACACCTTC.

A word on this clonotype: This may arise from a read error, as a much more abundant clone is one base away. CDR3 protein: CSGGTSGVSSYNEQYF. As DNA, the CDR3 is TGCAGTGGGGGGACTAGCGGGGTTAGCTCCTACAATGAGCAGTACTTC. The rearrangement uses TRBV20-1 and TRBJ2-1, with 13 bases matching TRBD2. The DNA end lines up better with TRBJ2-7; the J call may be wrong. CDR1 and CDR2 (germline): DFQATT, SNEGSKA (reference sequence). This CDR3 comprises 16 residues.

V is TRBV29-1 and J is TRBJ2-7; 8 bases are shared with TRBD2. The CDR3 consists of 14 residues. The germline CDR1 and CDR2 sequences are SQVTM and ANQGSEA. V lost 6 bases to trimming and J lost 10 bases; unmatched junction nucleotides: 17. The CDR3 region is CSVGGENPQSPQYF. The CDR3 bases are TGCAGCGTCGGGGGGGAAAATCCCCAATCGCCCCAGTACTTC.

The chain employs TRBV5-1 and TRBJ2-1; a possible D gene is TRBD2 (6 bases). Germline V gene sequence: CDR1 SGHRS, CDR2 YFSETQ. The CDR3 spans 16 residues. Trimming left V 4 bases short and J 0 bases short, with 14 bases between. The CDR3 sequence: CASSPGTLSSYNEQFF. The CDR3 nucleotides are TGCGCCAGCAGCCCCGGGACTCTAAGCTCCTACAATGAGCAGTTCTTC.

This clonotype was seen a few times. The V call is TRBV7-2, the J call TRBJ1-1; D not resolved. Germline CDR1 SGHTA, CDR2 FQGNSA. V was trimmed by 1 base and J by 11 bases, leaving 17 bases between them. The CDR3 totals 14 residues. CDR3 sequence (DNA): TGTGCCAGCAGCTTAGGGGTAGGGCAGGTGGAGGCTTTCTTT. Translated: CASSLGVGQVEAFF.

The chain employs TRBV9 and TRBJ2-3; a possible D gene is TRBD2 (5 bases). Germline values: CDR1 SGDLS, CDR2 YYNGEE. V was trimmed by 4 bases and J by 4 bases, leaving 16 bases between them. The CDR3 spans 15 residues. The CDR3 DNA is TGTGCCAGCAGCCTACGGGGAGATTGGTCAGATACGCAGTATTTT. This gives the protein CASSLRGDWSDTQYF.

The chain has TRBV15 and TRBJ2-3, with D perhaps given as TRBD1 or TRBD2 (5 bases each). CDR3 length equals 14 residues. Germline CDR1 and CDR2: LNHNV and YYDKDF (reference sequence). Trimming removed 1 base from V and 4 bases from J, with 9 bases in between. CDR3 region: CATSRVGGADTQYF. The CDR3 nucleotides read TGTGCCACCAGCAGAGTTGGGGGTGCAGATACGCAGTATTTT. Looking up the rest from reference TRBV15 and TRBJ2-3 gives the full variable domain: DAMVIQNPRYQVTQFGKPVTLSCSQTLNHNVMYWYQQKSSQAPKLLFHYYDKDFNNEADTPDNFQSRRPNTSFCFLDIRSPGLGDTAMYLCATSRVGGADTQYFGPGTRLTVL.

In this sample, this clonotype turned up a few times. V gene TRBV5-1 combines with J gene TRBJ1-2; a weak D match, TRBD1 (5 bases). The germline gives CDR1 SGHRS, CDR2 YFSETQ. The CDR3 totals 15 residues. V was trimmed by 4 bases and J by 8 bases, leaving 21 bases between them. The CDR3 is CASSGTSGRGSGYTF. The CDR3 DNA follows: TGCGCCAGCAGCGGGACCTCAGGACGGGGGAGCGGCTACACCTTC.

The chain joins TRBV9 to TRBJ2-5; the D call may be TRBD1 or TRBD2 (7 bases each). Germline assignment: CDR1 SGDLS and CDR2 YYNGEE. The CDR3 extends over 15 amino acids. Trimming stripped 4 bases from V and 11 bases from J, with 24 bases between. CDR3 sequence (DNA): TGTGCCAGCAGCTCCAGGGGGGGATCCTACAATGAGCAGTACTTC. Translating it yields CASSSRGGSYNEQYF.

This clonotype came up a few times. This sequence joins TRBV12-3 or TRBV12-4 and TRBJ2-7, with D possibly being TRBD1 or TRBD2 (5 bases each). Trimming stripped 3 bases from V and 11 bases from J, with 14 bases between. The CDR3 loop spans 12 amino acids. DNA of the CDR3: TGTGCCAGCAGTTTTCTGGGGGAAAGGGAGTACTTC. The encoded protein is CASSFLGEREYF.

As concerns this clonotype: The junction and the germline gene differ at one end; a read error may be behind it. V is TRBV11-2 and J is TRBJ1-6, with D maybe TRBD1 (6 bases). In germline, CDR1 is SGHAT, CDR2 FQNNGV. CDR3 length equals 15 residues. CDR3 sequence: CTSSFQGRGNSPLHF. For the CDR3, the DNA is TGTACCAGCAGCTTTCAGGGAAGGGGGAATTCACCCCTCCACTTT.

V and J are TRBV3-1 and TRBJ1-5, with TRBD1 as a possible D gene (5 bases). Germline CDR1 reads LGHDT; CDR2 reads YNNKEL (reference sequence). The CDR3 spans 16 residues. The V gene lost 5 bases and the J gene lost 2 bases, with 16 bases spanning the gap. The CDR3 region has the DNA TGTGCCAGCAGCGGTAGTTCGCAGGGCCGCAATCAGCCCCAGCATTTT. Translated, it gives CASSGSSQGRNQPQHF.

Only a few counts were recorded for this clonotype. The J gene is TRBJ2-3, the V gene TRBV3-1; possible D gene TRBD2, 7 bases. Germline V CDR1 and CDR2: LGHDT, YNNKEL (reference sequence). CDR3 length: 16 amino acids. V lost 1 base and J 1 base, leaving 12 bases between the germline ends. In DNA, the CDR3 is TGTGCCAGCAGCCAAGTGGGGGGGGCCGGCACAGATACGCAGTATTTT. Residues: CASSQVGGAGTDTQYF.

This clonotype was picked up many times. This chain links TRBV5-1 with TRBJ2-1, with unresolved D. Germline V lookup: CDR1 SGHRS, CDR2 YFSETQ. The V gene lost 3 bases and the J gene lost 6 bases, with 10 bases spanning the gap. The CDR3 runs 13 residues. The CDR3: CASSSGRANEQFF. Written as DNA, the CDR3 is TGCGCCAGCAGCTCCGGACGGGCCAATGAGCAGTTCTTC.

V usage is TRBV20-1 and J usage is TRBJ2-7, with D perhaps TRBD1 (5 bases). From germline, CDR1 is DFQATT and CDR2 SNEGSKA (reference sequence). The V gene lost 6 bases and the J gene lost 1 base, with 10 bases spanning the gap. This CDR3 has 12 amino acids. For the CDR3, the DNA is TGCAGTGCGAAGACAGAGTCCTACGAGCAGTACTTC. It translates to CSAKTESYEQYF.

There are a few counts of this clonotype. The chain uses TRBV7-2 and TRBJ2-1; D not resolved. Germline lookup yields CDR1 SGHTA and CDR2 FQGNSA. The CDR3 length is 15 residues. The V end lost 2 bases, the J end lost 2 bases, and 10 bases lay between the germline ends. CDR3 DNA sequence: TGTGCCAGCAGCTTAAATGCCCGAACCTACAATGAGCAGTTCTTC. This translates into CASSLNARTYNEQFF.

The rearrangement uses TRBV7-9 and TRBJ2-3; TRBD1 might be the D (5 bases). This CDR3 is 14 amino acids long. V was trimmed by 4 bases and J by 4 bases, leaving 12 bases between them. Per the germline V gene, CDR1 is SEHNR and CDR2 is FQNEAQ (reference sequence). CDR3 nucleotide sequence: TGTGCCAGCAGCTATGACAGCTTCCCAGATACGCAGTATTTT. It is translated as CASSYDSFPDTQYF. Full variable domain (remainder filled in from reference TRBV7-9 and TRBJ2-3): DTGVSQNPRHKITKRGQNVTFRCDPISEHNRLYWYRQTLGQGPEFLTYFQNEAQLEKSRLLSDRFSAERPKGSFSTLEIQRTEQGDSAMYLCASSYDSFPDTQYFGPGTRLTVL.

On this clonotype itself: With a much larger clone just one base away, this may be a read error. This chain uses TRBV20-1 with TRBJ2-5; a weak D match, TRBD2 (6 bases). V lost 0 bases and J 4 bases, leaving 15 bases between the germline ends. Germline V lookup: CDR1 DFQATT, CDR2 SNEGSKA (reference sequence). This CDR3 has 15 amino acids. The CDR3 DNA reads TGCAGTGCTAGAGATGGCTTGGGCGGGATAGAGACCCAGTACTTC. This codes for CSARDGLGGIETQYF.

The V gene is TRBV20-1, the J gene TRBJ2-7, with 14 bases lining up with TRBD2. The CDR3 sequence is 16 residues long. Germline V gene sequence: CDR1 DFQATT, CDR2 SNEGSKA (reference sequence). The ends lost 3 bases at V and 4 bases at J; junction bases unmatched: 8. CDR3 amino acids: CSARGRLAGGPYEQYF. DNA for the CDR3: TGCAGTGCTAGGGGGAGACTAGCGGGAGGGCCTTACGAGCAGTACTTC.

The V gene is TRBV20-1, the J gene TRBJ1-4; tentatively, D is TRBD1 (5 bases). Trimming stripped 3 bases from V and 8 bases from J, with 22 bases between. Germline-derived CDR1 and CDR2 are DFQATT and SNEGSKA (reference sequence). This CDR3 comprises 16 residues. CDR3 amino acids: CSASPPWGVYGEKLFF. CDR3 bases: TGCAGTGCTAGTCCCCCTTGGGGGGTATATGGGGAAAAACTGTTTTTT.

This clonotype was seen ten or more times. V usage is TRBV29-1 and J usage is TRBJ2-1; TRBD2 is a possible D gene (5 bases). V was clipped by 3 bases and J by 9 bases, with 9 bases between them. The CDR3 loop spans 11 amino acids. The germline gives CDR1 SQVTM, CDR2 ANQGSEA. The CDR3 coding sequence is TGCAGCGTTGAGGGAGCGACTGAGCAGTTCTTC. Translation gives CSVEGATEQFF.

In the case of this clonotype: This may arise from a read error, as a much more abundant clone is one base away. The J gene is TRBJ2-1, the V gene TRBV9; possibly TRBD1 for D (5 bases). CDR3 length: 14 residues. Per the germline V gene, CDR1 is SGDLS and CDR2 is YYNGEE. Trimming took off 3 bases at V and 3 bases at J, with 10 bases between the two ends. CDR3 in amino acids: CASSASDSYNEQFF. CDR3 coding DNA: TGTGCCAGCAGCGCCAGTGACAGCTACAATGAGCAGTTCTTC.

V gene TRBV6-6 combines with J gene TRBJ2-3; the match to TRBD2 covers 8 bases. CDR1 and CDR2 from the germline V gene are MNHNY and SVGAGI (reference sequence). V lost 5 bases and J lost 2; bases outside the gene matches: 6. The CDR3 extends over 15 amino acids. As DNA, the CDR3 is TGTGCCAGCAGTCAACGGGGGGGTCCCACAGATACGCAGTATTTT. Amino acids: CASSQRGGPTDTQYF.

In its sample, this clonotype was seen a few times. The rearrangement links TRBV4-3 to TRBJ2-2; D possibly corresponds to TRBD2 (5 bases). Trimming shortened V by 5 bases and J by 6 bases, and 10 bases separated the two germline ends. Germline V lookup: CDR1 LGHNA, CDR2 YSLEER. The CDR3 length is 13 residues. The CDR3 DNA is TGCGCCAGCAGCAACAAGAGGGCCGGGGAGCTGTTTTTT. Protein sequence: CASSNKRAGELFF.

The rearrangement joins TRBV20-1 to TRBJ2-7, with 11 nucleotides matching TRBD2. The CDR3 extends over 15 amino acids. The germline V gene has CDR1 DFQATT and CDR2 SNEGSKA (reference sequence). Unmatched junction bases numbered 13, after V lost 5 bases and J lost 7 bases. CDR3 DNA: TGCAGTGCTTCGGGACTAGCGGTGTCCGGGAGGGAGCAGTACTTC. This gives the protein CSASGLAVSGREQYF.

CDR3 region: CSARDFRGLGEKLFF. In nucleotides, the CDR3 is TGCAGTGCTAGAGATTTCAGGGGATTGGGTGAAAAACTGTTTTTT. V usage is TRBV20-1 and J usage is TRBJ1-4; D is possibly TRBD1 (6 bases). Trimming took off 0 bases at V and 7 bases at J, with 15 bases between the two ends. Looked up from germline, CDR1 is DFQATT and CDR2 is SNEGSKA (reference sequence). This CDR3 has 15 residues.

The CDR3 region is CASSARDRVHEQYF. The CDR3 DNA reads TGTGCCAGCAGCGCCCGGGACAGGGTCCACGAGCAGTACTTC. The chain links TRBV6-6 to TRBJ2-7; 9 bases align to TRBD1. CDR1 is MNHNY and CDR2 is SVGAGI in the germline V gene (reference sequence). Germline trimming cut 6 bases from V and 5 bases from J; bases unmatched to any gene: 8. The CDR3 totals 14 residues.